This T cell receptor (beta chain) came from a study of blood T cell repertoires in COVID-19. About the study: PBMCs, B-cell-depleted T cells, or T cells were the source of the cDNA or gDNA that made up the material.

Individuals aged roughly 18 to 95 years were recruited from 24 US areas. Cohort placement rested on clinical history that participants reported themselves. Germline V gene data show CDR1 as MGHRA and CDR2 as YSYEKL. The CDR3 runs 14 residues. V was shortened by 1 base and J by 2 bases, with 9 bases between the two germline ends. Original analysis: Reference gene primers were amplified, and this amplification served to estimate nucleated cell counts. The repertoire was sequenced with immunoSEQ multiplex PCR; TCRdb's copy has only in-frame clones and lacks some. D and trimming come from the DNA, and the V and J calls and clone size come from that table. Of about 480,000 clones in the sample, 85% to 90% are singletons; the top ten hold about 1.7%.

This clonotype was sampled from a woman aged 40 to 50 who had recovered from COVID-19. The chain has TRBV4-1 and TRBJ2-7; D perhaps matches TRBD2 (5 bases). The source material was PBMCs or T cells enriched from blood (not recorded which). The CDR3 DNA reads TGCGCCAGCAGCCAAGTGAGCGGCGCCTACGAGCAGTACTTC. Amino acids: CASSQVSGAYEQYF.